The 11 T cell receptor beta chains below come from one sample, sequenced in a study of blood T cell repertoires in COVID-19. The method was immunoSEQ multiplex PCR; TCRdb's version includes in-frame clones alone and lacks a portion of them. The sample records 250,000 to 300,000 clones, 85% to 90% being singletons. Sequenced input: peripheral blood. These receptors all stem from a woman between 25 and 40 years old with COVID-19, enrolled during active disease.

V gene TRBV7-9 combines with J gene TRBJ1-1; 9 bases fit TRBD1. Germline V gene data show CDR1 as SEHNR and CDR2 as FQNEAQ (reference sequence). J gave up 1 base and V 4 bases, and 1 base lay outside the gene matches. CDR3 length: 14 amino acids. This chain's CDR3 is CASSWGQGNTEAFF. DNA of the CDR3: TGTGCCAGCAGCTGGGGACAGGGGAACACTGAAGCTTTCTTT. Together with reference TRBV7-9 and TRBJ1-1, the CDR3 gives the full variable domain: DTGVSQNPRHKITKRGQNVTFRCDPISEHNRLYWYRQTLGQGPEFLTYFQNEAQLEKSRLLSDRFSAERPKGSFSTLEIQRTEQGDSAMYLCASSWGQGNTEAFFGQGTRLTVV.

V and J are TRBV28 and TRBJ1-2; 7 positions match TRBD1. Unmatched junction bases numbered 6, after V lost 6 bases and J lost 2 bases. Germline CDR1 MDHEN, CDR2 SYDVKM. This CDR3 comprises 14 residues. CDR3 protein: CASSLPGQNYGYTF. The CDR3 coding sequence is TGTGCCAGCAGCTTACCGGGACAGAACTATGGCTACACCTTC.

V usage is TRBV27 and J usage is TRBJ1-6; maybe TRBD1 (6 bases). Germline V gene lookup returns CDR1 MNHEY and CDR2 SMNVEV (reference sequence). Trimming removed 3 bases from V and 5 bases from J, with 11 bases in between. This CDR3 comprises 15 residues. CDR3 nucleotide sequence: TGTGCCAGCAGTTTTTTGGGGGCAGATAATTCACCCCTCCACTTT. As protein: CASSFLGADNSPLHF.

V usage is TRBV10-3 and J usage is TRBJ2-1; 13 bases are shared with TRBD2. V was pared by 0 bases and J by 5 bases, with 13 bases of the junction left unmatched. Germline-derived CDR1 and CDR2 are ENHRY and SYGVKD. The CDR3 contains 20 residues. In nucleotides, the CDR3 is TGTGCCATCAGTGAGTCGCCGGGACTAGCGGGACTCCGGACTAACAATGAGCAGTTCTTC. It yields the protein CAISESPGLAGLRTNNEQFF.

This rearrangement joins TRBV19 to TRBJ2-1; 10 bases agree with TRBD2. Germline-derived CDR1 and CDR2 are LNHDA and SQIVND (reference sequence). With V trimmed by 7 bases and J by 6 bases, 6 bases remained unmatched. This CDR3 is built from 14 residues. CDR3 in DNA: TGTGCCAGTAAGAGCGGGAGGGCCCCCAATGAGCAGTTCTTC. This encodes CASKSGRAPNEQFF.

This chain uses TRBV5-1 with TRBJ2-5; possible D gene TRBD1, 5 bases. Per germline, CDR1 SGHRS and CDR2 YFSETQ. CDR3 size: 13 residues. Between the trimmed V and J ends, which lost 4 bases and 1 base, there was a span of 8 bases. The CDR3 is CASSNQGQETQYF. DNA of the CDR3: TGCGCCAGCAGCAATCAGGGCCAAGAGACCCAGTACTTC.

The V and J genes are TRBV11-2 and TRBJ2-1, with D possibly TRBD2 on 7 matching bases. The V gene's germline CDR1 is SGHAT and CDR2 FQNNGV. The CDR3 consists of 15 residues. V was pared by 5 bases and J by 3 bases, with 14 bases between. The CDR3 region has the DNA TGTGCCAGCAGCCCTGAGGGGGACTACTACAATGAGCAGTTCTTC. It specifies CASSPEGDYYNEQFF.

The genes are TRBV5-1 and TRBJ2-1, with D hard to call. The CDR3 is 12 amino acids. Trimming removed 4 bases from V and 4 bases from J, with 6 bases in between. Germline V gives CDR1 SGHRS, CDR2 YFSETQ. DNA of the CDR3: TGCGCCAGCAGCCCAAAATACAATGAGCAGTTCTTC. Translation gives CASSPKYNEQFF. Based on the CDR3 plus reference TRBV5-1 and TRBJ2-1, the full variable domain is KAGVTQTPRYLIKTRGQQVTLSCSPISGHRSVSWYQQTPGQGLQFLFEYFSETQRNKGNFPGRFSGRQFSNSRSEMNVSTLELGDSALYLCASSPKYNEQFFGPGTRLTVL.

This clone was picked up one time. V usage is TRBV2 and J usage is TRBJ2-1; TRBD2 matches at 10 bases. Germline-derived CDR1 and CDR2 are SNHLY and FYNNEI. This CDR3 contains 13 residues. Germline trimming cut 7 bases from V and 9 bases from J; bases unmatched to any gene: 6. The CDR3 loop is CASKPGLAFEQFF. In DNA, the CDR3 is TGTGCCAGCAAACCGGGACTAGCGTTTGAGCAGTTCTTC.

This chain joins TRBV19 and TRBJ1-6, with D perhaps TRBD1 (6 bases). The germline V gene has CDR1 LNHDA and CDR2 SQIVND (reference sequence). The CDR3 has 15 residues. Trimming took off 8 bases at V and 5 bases at J, with 16 bases between the two ends. The CDR3 is CASSSSGTNNSPLHF. CDR3 in DNA: TGTGCCAGTTCCTCTTCCGGGACAAATAATTCACCCCTCCACTTT.

This clone was counted once. The V gene is TRBV27, the J gene TRBJ1-6; D remains ambiguous. V dropped 1 base and J dropped 8 bases, with 6 bases sitting between them. Germline V CDR1 and CDR2: MNHEY, SMNVEV (reference sequence). The CDR3 is made up of 13 amino acids. CDR3 in amino acids: CASSLFPYSPLHF. CDR3 bases: TGTGCCAGCAGTTTATTCCCTTATTCACCCCTCCACTTT.